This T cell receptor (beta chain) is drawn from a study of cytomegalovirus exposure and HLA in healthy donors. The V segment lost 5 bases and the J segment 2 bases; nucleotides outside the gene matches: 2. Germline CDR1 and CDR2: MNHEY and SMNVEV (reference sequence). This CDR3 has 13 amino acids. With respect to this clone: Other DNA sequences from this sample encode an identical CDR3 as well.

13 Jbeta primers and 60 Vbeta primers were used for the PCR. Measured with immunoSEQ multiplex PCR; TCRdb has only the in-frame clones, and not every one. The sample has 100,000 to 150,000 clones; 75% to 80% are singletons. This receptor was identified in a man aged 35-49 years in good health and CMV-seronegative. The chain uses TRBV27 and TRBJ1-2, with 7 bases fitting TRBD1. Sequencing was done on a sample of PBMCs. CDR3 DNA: TGTGCCAGCAGTCTGACAGGGAACTATGGCTACACCTTC. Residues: CASSLTGNYGYTF.